A selection of T cell receptor beta chains follows, all from one sample in a study of shared clonotypes between healthy human individuals. Clones were read by immunoSEQ multiplex PCR, and TCRdb kept only the in-frame ones, dropping some. The table records about 1.1 million clones, approximately 80% of them present only once. The sample was memory CD4+ T cells from PBMCs. Receptors were obtained from a man younger than 35 in good health. Some clones in this sample may be carry-over from other donors' samples. Each CDR3 is given with its conserved first and last residue. A D gene is named only where the DNA matches it firmly. Some rows have no size entry. The others give once, few or many, or a class for an expanded clone.

DNA	CDR3	J	D	V	size
TGTGCCTGGAGGAAAACAGGTGGCTCTGGGGCCAACGTCCTGACTTTC	CAWRKTGGSGANVLTF	TRBJ2-6	.	TRBV30	.
TGCAGCGTTGCCACCTGGGAGACCCAGTACTTC	CSVATWETQYF	TRBJ2-5	.	TRBV29-1	.
TGTGCCTGGACTACCTGGGACAGGGGCCCAGAGGCTTTCTTT	CAWTTWDRGPEAFF	TRBJ1-1	TRBD1	TRBV30	few
TGTGCCAGCAGTTTAGCGGGGCAGGGGACCCAGTACTTC	CASSLAGQGTQYF	TRBJ2-5	.	TRBV28	.
TGTGCCAGCTCACCACCTGGGGTCAGGGGTCACGAGCAGTACTTC	CASSPPGVRGHEQYF	TRBJ2-7	.	TRBV18	.
TGTGCCAGCGGTCTTGGACCAAATCAGCCCCAGCATTTT	CASGLGPNQPQHF	TRBJ1-5	.	TRBV2	.
TGTGCCAGCAGTTACTTTGGGGTCTACGAGCAGTACTTC	CASSYFGVYEQYF	TRBJ2-7	.	TRBV6-5	.
TGTGCCAGCAGCTCCAGGTGGGCGGGAGGTAACCAGTTCTTC	CASSSRWAGGNQFF	TRBJ2-1	TRBD2	TRBV9	.
TGTGCCAGCTGTAGGCAGCACAATCAGCCCCAGCATTTT	CASCRQHNQPQHF	TRBJ1-5	.	TRBV28	.
TGCGCCAGCAGCCAAGAACAGGGATCCTATGGCTACACCTTC	CASSQEQGSYGYTF	TRBJ1-2	.	TRBV4-3	.
TGTGCCAGCAGTTCCCAAGAGAGGGCCCACTATGGCTACACCTTC	CASSSQERAHYGYTF	TRBJ1-2	.	TRBV7-9	.
TGTGCCAGCAGCTCGGACGGGTACGAGCAGTACTTC	CASSSDGYEQYF	TRBJ2-7	.	TRBV5-4	.
TGTGCCAGCAGTTTTTCCAGGGGGCGTGAAAAACTGTTTTTT	CASSFSRGREKLFF	TRBJ1-4	TRBD1	TRBV28	.
TGTGCCAGCAGCGAAGCTATCGACAGGGGGCTGGCTGGAAACACCATATATTTT	CASSEAIDRGLAGNTIYF	TRBJ1-3	TRBD1	TRBV2	.
TGTGCCAGCAGCGCACACAGGGTGCTCTCTGGAAACACCATATATTTT	CASSAHRVLSGNTIYF	TRBJ1-3	.	TRBV9	once
TGTGCCAGTAGTATAGCGCGTACAGATACGCAGTATTTT	CASSIARTDTQYF	TRBJ2-3	.	TRBV19	.
TGCGCCAGCAGCTTGTTGGGCGGCACAGATACGCAGTATTTT	CASSLLGGTDTQYF	TRBJ2-3	.	TRBV5-1	.
TGCGCCAGCACCGACGCGAGAAACGGTGAAAAACTGTTTTTT	CASTDARNGEKLFF	TRBJ1-4	.	TRBV5-1	once
TGTGCCAGAAGCCGCCGACTTCGACTGAGCTCCTACAATGAGCAGTTCTTC	CARSRRLRLSSYNEQFF	TRBJ2-1	.	TRBV5-3	.
TGTGCCAGCAGTTTATCGCCCAGATCTCAGACCTTCTCCTACGAGCAGTACTTC	CASSLSPRSQTFSYEQYF	TRBJ2-7	.	TRBV27	.
TGCAGCGTCGAACAGGGCGCGGACCAAGAGACCCAGTACTTC	CSVEQGADQETQYF	TRBJ2-5	.	TRBV29-1	.
TGTGCCAGCTGGGGACAGGGATCAGGGGAGCAGTACTTC	CASWGQGSGEQYF	TRBJ2-7	TRBD1	TRBV2	.
TGTGCCAGCAGCTCTTCAACTAGCGGGATTAATGAGCAGTTCTTC	CASSSSTSGINEQFF	TRBJ2-1	TRBD2	TRBV11-2	.
TGCGCCAGCAGCCCTACCCCAGGGACAATGAACACTGAAGCTTTCTTT	CASSPTPGTMNTEAFF	TRBJ1-1	.	TRBV5-1	few
TGTGCCAGCAGCCGCATACGACTAGCGGAGCCTCCCTACGAGCAGTACTTC	CASSRIRLAEPPYEQYF	TRBJ2-7	.	TRBV21-1	.
TGTGCCAGCACGGCACCGGGAAGGAGTAGCACTGAAGCTTTCTTT	CASTAPGRSSTEAFF	TRBJ1-1	.	TRBV7-2	once
TGCGCCAGCAGCTTAGAGGGCACCGGGGAGCTGTTTTTT	CASSLEGTGELFF	TRBJ2-2	.	TRBV5-1	.
TGTGCCTGGAGTGGCCCTTCGGGCTATCAAGAGACCCAGTACTTC	CAWSGPSGYQETQYF	TRBJ2-5	.	TRBV30	.
TGTGCCAGCAGCTTAATGCCGGACATGAACACTGAAGCTTTCTTT	CASSLMPDMNTEAFF	TRBJ1-1	.	TRBV7-9	few
TGTGCCAGCAGCCAAGATGGGGTGGCCCGCCAGCCCCAGCATTTT	CASSQDGVARQPQHF	TRBJ1-5	.	TRBV4-2	.
TGTGCCAGCAGCTACAGGGTGGACTATGGCTACACCTTC	CASSYRVDYGYTF	TRBJ1-2	.	TRBV7-2	few
TGTGCCAGCAGCTTAGCGCGGAACAGGGCGAACACTGAAGCTTTCTTT	CASSLARNRANTEAFF	TRBJ1-1	.	TRBV11-1	.
TGCGCCAGCAGCCTGAGTGGGTCGGGGGAAAGCTACACCTTC	CASSLSGSGESYTF	TRBJ1-2	.	TRBV4-1	.
TGTGCCAGCAGCTTGACCAGAGATGACACCGGGGAGCTGTTTTTT	CASSLTRDDTGELFF	TRBJ2-2	.	TRBV7-3	many
TGTGCCAGCAGTGCCGGGACCCCGGGCCCCGGGGAGCTGTTTTTT	CASSAGTPGPGELFF	TRBJ2-2	.	TRBV27	.
TGTGCCAGCAGTTGGGACTACAGTAGCACAGATACGCAGTATTTT	CASSWDYSSTDTQYF	TRBJ2-3	TRBD2	TRBV6-6	.
TGTGCCAGTACCAGCGGAGAGACCCAGTACTTC	CASTSGETQYF	TRBJ2-5	.	TRBV19	few
TGCGCCAGCAGCCGAGAACCGGGTACGGGTGAAGCTTTCTTT	CASSREPGTGEAFF	TRBJ1-1	.	TRBV5-1	.
TGTGCCAGCAGTCAAAGGGGGAGGGCCGGGGATACGCAGTATTTT	CASSQRGRAGDTQYF	TRBJ2-3	.	TRBV11-2	.
TGTGCCATCAGTGAGTCGAGGGTTCAGCCCCAGCATTTT	CAISESRVQPQHF	TRBJ1-5	.	TRBV10-3	.
TGTGCCATCAGTGACGAGGGCACCGGGGAGCTGTTTTTT	CAISDEGTGELFF	TRBJ2-2	.	TRBV10-3	.
TGTGCCAGCAGCCAAGATGAAGGTAGCGGGAGCAATGAGCAGTTCTTC	CASSQDEGSGSNEQFF	TRBJ2-1	TRBD2	TRBV4-2	many
TGTGCCAGCAGTTACTCAGGGGGACGGATCCTCTATGGCTACACCTTC	CASSYSGGRILYGYTF	TRBJ1-2	.	TRBV6-5	.
TGCGCCAGCAGCTTGGGAGGGAGTCGGGATGGGCAGTACTTC	CASSLGGSRDGQYF	TRBJ2-7	.	TRBV5-1	.
TGTGCCAGTAGTTCCCCCGCAAGGAACACCGGGGAGCTGTTTTTT	CASSSPARNTGELFF	TRBJ2-2	.	TRBV19	few
TGTGCCAGCAGCTCCTTCGGACTAGCGGGAATAGAGCAGTACTTC	CASSSFGLAGIEQYF	TRBJ2-7	TRBD2	TRBV5-4	.
TGTGCCAGCAGCCCACTAGCGGGAGGGATGAGCTCCTACGAGCAGTACTTC	CASSPLAGGMSSYEQYF	TRBJ2-7	TRBD2	TRBV9	many
TGTGCCAGCAGCTTAAGTGAGGGCCGGTTCTCCGAGCAGTACTTC	CASSLSEGRFSEQYF	TRBJ2-7	.	TRBV11-1	many
TGCGCCAGCAGCCCCCGTGCAGATGGGACTGGGGCCAACGTCCTGACTTTC	CASSPRADGTGANVLTF	TRBJ2-6	.	TRBV4-1	once
TGCGCCACTTTGAGGGGGATTCTCTACCTCTACAATGAGCAGTTCTTC	CATLRGILYLYNEQFF	TRBJ2-1	.	TRBV10-1	.
TGTGCCAGCAGTTTAGCGGGAACAGATACGCAGTATTTT	CASSLAGTDTQYF	TRBJ2-3	.	TRBV28	.
TGTGCCTGGAGTGTCCGGACCCCTAATTCACCCCTCCACTTT	CAWSVRTPNSPLHF	TRBJ1-6	.	TRBV30	.
TGCGCCAGCAGCCGAACCCCAGGGGGTGAAGCTTTCTTT	CASSRTPGGEAFF	TRBJ1-1	TRBD1	TRBV4-1	.
TGTGCCAGCAGTGAACGACAGGGCAACATTCAGTACTTC	CASSERQGNIQYF	TRBJ2-4	TRBD1	TRBV6-1	.
TGTGCCAGCAGCGCCGGTCTGGGTCCCCGCGCCCAGCATTTT	CASSAGLGPRAQHF	TRBJ1-5	.	TRBV9	.
TGTGCCAGCAGCTTACAGGGCCTTGGTACTGAAGCTTTCTTT	CASSLQGLGTEAFF	TRBJ1-1	.	TRBV7-8	.
TGTGCCAGCAGCTTCCGACAGCAAGAGACCCAGTACTTC	CASSFRQQETQYF	TRBJ2-5	.	TRBV5-6	.
TGTGCCAGCAGCTTAAGGGCAGGGGGAGGAGAGACCCAGTACTTC	CASSLRAGGGETQYF	TRBJ2-5	.	TRBV7-8	.
TGTGCCAGCAGGGGGGGGACAGGATCCTACGAGCAGTACTTC	CASRGGTGSYEQYF	TRBJ2-7	.	TRBV6-5	.